This note documents a single T cell receptor beta chain sequence. What it binds is not known. The data belong to a study of blood T cells in healthy people across ages. Study background: Template switching caught about one barcoded beta molecule for each two T cells. Overall study findings and caveats: Strong correlation existed between TCR beta diversity and naive T cell percentage. In the absence of known donor CMV status, changes in expanded clonotypes were possibly confounded.

Combining a sample-barcoded 5' primer with a J-beta primer mix, a second PCR ran for about 7 to 11 cycles. Each single sample gave us at least 3 million CDR3-containing paired-end reads. TCRdb independently ran MiXCR on the 5' RACE reads; one entry per CDR3 protein. The table shows approximately 940,000 distinct CDR3 sequences, with about 48% occurring only once. The receptor comes from a man younger than 45 in good health. Sequenced sample: blood.

This chain's CDR3 is CASSQSLVGRIDNEQFF. The CDR3, as DNA: TGTGCCAGCAGCCAATCGCTCGTAGGACGGATTGACAATGAGCAGTTCTTC. The chain couples TRBV3-1 to TRBJ2-1, with D unclear. The germline V gene encodes CDR1 LGHDT and CDR2 YNNKEL (reference sequence). V lost 2 bases to trimming and J lost 5 bases, with 19 bases between them. This CDR3 has 17 residues.